Ten or more counts support the clone carrying this TCR beta chain. Its antigen remains unknown. TCRdb reanalysed the reads using MiXCR and keeps one entry per CDR3 protein. The sample contains some 6,500 distinct CDR3 sequences, 18% of which appear only once. This entry comes from a study of liver allograft versus peripheral blood T cells. About the study: In transplanted livers, T cell receptor repertoires were compared with those found in the recipients' peripheral blood. Study-wide findings and caveats: Intragraft T cell receptor repertoires of liver allografts were reportedly distinct from those in peripheral blood.

Trimming cost V 2 bases and J 2 bases, with 9 bases left between them. Germline CDR1 SEHNR, CDR2 FQNEAQ (reference sequence). This CDR3 contains 14 residues. The chain has TRBV7-9 and TRBJ1-1; D gene uncertain. This sequence was found in a human patient who had a liver transplant. Some T cells may be provided by the graft donor. CDR3 residues: CASSLFQPNTEAFF. Written as DNA, the CDR3 is TGTGCCAGCAGCTTATTCCAGCCCAACACTGAAGCTTTCTTT.